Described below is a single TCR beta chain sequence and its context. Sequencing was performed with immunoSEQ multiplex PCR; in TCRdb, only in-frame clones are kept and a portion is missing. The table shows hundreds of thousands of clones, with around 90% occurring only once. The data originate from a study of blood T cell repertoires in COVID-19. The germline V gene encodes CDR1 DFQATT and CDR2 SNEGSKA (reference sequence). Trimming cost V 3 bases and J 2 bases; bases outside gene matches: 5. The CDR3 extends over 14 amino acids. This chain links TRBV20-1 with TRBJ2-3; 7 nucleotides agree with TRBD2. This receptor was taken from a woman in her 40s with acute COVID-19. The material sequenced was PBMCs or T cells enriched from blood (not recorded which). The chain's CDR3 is CSASGGRDTDTQYF. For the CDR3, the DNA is TGCAGTGCTAGTGGGGGGAGGGACACAGATACGCAGTATTTT.